The T cell receptor (beta chain) described here comes from a study of blood T cell repertoires in COVID-19. The wider study: PBMCs, B-cell-depleted T cells, or T cells provided the cDNA or gDNA that made up the material.

Sequencing used immunoSEQ multiplex PCR; TCRdb keeps in-frame clones, though not all of them. The sample shows 10,000 or so clones, 85% of them seen only once. Germline trimming cut 2 bases from V and 0 bases from J; bases unmatched to any gene: 10. This CDR3 comprises 18 residues. Germline assignment: CDR1 SGHDT and CDR2 YYEEEE. This rearrangement joins TRBV5-6 to TRBJ2-3; TRBD2 matches at 9 bases. Sequenced: peripheral blood. The TCR was taken from a human donor in a cohort sampled during active COVID-19. CDR3: CASSFLGASGTSTDTQYF. CDR3 in DNA: TGTGCCAGCAGCTTTCTGGGGGCTAGCGGGACTAGCACAGATACGCAGTATTTT.